A selection of T cell receptor beta chains follows, all from one sample in a study of shared clonotypes between healthy human individuals. Repertoires were generated with immunoSEQ multiplex PCR, while TCRdb's copy carries only in-frame clones and drops some. This table holds more than 900,000 clones, around three quarters found once. Input material: memory CD4+ T cells from PBMCs. All receptors derive from a man aged 18 to 29 in good health. Some clones in this sample may be carry-over from other donors' samples. Each CDR3 is given with its conserved first and last residue. The D gene is left open where the match is weak. Not every row has a clone size; where given, it reads once, few, many or a size class.

D	length	size	V	J	CDR3	DNA
.	14	.	TRBV9	TRBJ1-4	CASSELSLNEKLFF	TGTGCCAGCAGCGAGCTCAGTCTTAATGAAAAACTGTTTTTT
.	16	.	TRBV5-1	TRBJ2-3	CASSLGPGQYEDTQYF	TGCGCCAGCAGCTTGGGCCCTGGACAGTACGAGGATACGCAGTATTTT
TRBD1	13	.	TRBV29-1	TRBJ1-2	CSGTRQGAGGYTF	TGTAGCGGCACTAGGCAGGGGGCTGGTGGCTACACCTTC
TRBD2	14	.	TRBV28	TRBJ2-1	CASSRGLGRNEQFF	TGTGCCAGCAGTCGCGGACTAGGTCGCAATGAGCAGTTCTTC
.	13	.	TRBV27	TRBJ1-1	CASTQGGNTEAFF	TGTGCCAGCACGCAAGGGGGGAACACTGAAGCTTTCTTT
.	14	few	TRBV5-1	TRBJ2-5	CASFLGGAEETQYF	TGCGCCAGCTTCTTGGGGGGGGCTGAAGAGACCCAGTACTTC
.	16	.	TRBV5-4	TRBJ1-2	CASSTKRTDLNYGYTF	TGTGCCAGCAGCACAAAACGGACGGATTTAAACTATGGCTACACCTTC
.	14	.	TRBV2	TRBJ1-4	CATQSTSFEEKLFF	TGTGCCACCCAGTCGACTTCCTTCGAGGAAAAACTGTTTTTT
.	15	.	TRBV28	TRBJ2-3	CASSFSGVGADTQYF	TGTGCCAGCAGTTTCTCGGGGGTGGGGGCAGATACGCAGTATTTT
.	12	.	TRBV29-1	TRBJ2-7	CSVGARTYEQYF	TGCAGCGTTGGTGCTCGTACCTACGAGCAGTACTTC
TRBD1	13	.	TRBV28	TRBJ2-1	CASSLGRGQKQFF	TGTGCCAGCAGTTTAGGAAGGGGGCAGAAGCAGTTCTTC
TRBD1	12	.	TRBV29-1	TRBJ1-1	CSGGTGGTEAFF	TGCAGCGGTGGGACAGGCGGGACTGAAGCTTTCTTT
TRBD1	13	once	TRBV19	TRBJ2-7	CASRAGTGYEQYF	TGTGCCAGCAGAGCAGGGACAGGCTACGAGCAGTACTTC
.	12	few	TRBV5-4	TRBJ2-5	CASSTPGETQYF	TGTGCCAGCAGCACCCCGGGGGAGACCCAGTACTTC
TRBD2	14	once	TRBV30	TRBJ2-7	CAWRDSGRSREQYF	TGTGCCTGGAGGGATAGCGGGAGGTCGCGAGAGCAGTACTTC
TRBD2	16	.	TRBV5-1	TRBJ2-3	CASSLAIIAGEDTQYF	TGCGCCAGCAGCTTGGCGATCATAGCGGGAGAGGATACGCAGTATTTT
.	16	.	TRBV28	TRBJ2-1	CASSQLGTPRVNEQFF	TGTGCCAGCAGCCAGCTCGGGACCCCAAGGGTAAATGAGCAGTTCTTC
TRBD2	15	.	TRBV18	TRBJ2-7	CASSPGGGRTYEQYF	TGTGCCAGCTCACCCGGGGGGGGTAGAACCTACGAGCAGTACTTC
.	11	.	TRBV20-1	TRBJ1-1	CSAPTTGRAFF	TGCAGTGCCCCCACAACGGGCAGAGCTTTCTTT
TRBD2	16	once	TRBV5-4	TRBJ2-5	CASSLRSSGSGETQYF	TGTGCCAGCAGCTTGCGGTCTAGCGGGAGTGGGGAGACCCAGTACTTC
.	22	.	TRBV2	TRBJ2-3	CASSEVSRASGRLAAGTDTQYF	TGTGCCAGCAGTGAAGTTTCTCGGGCCTCGGGGAGGCTTGCTGCGGGCACAGATACGCAGTATTTT
.	13	.	TRBV27	TRBJ2-4	CASSSTMKNIQYF	TGTGCCAGCAGTTCCACGATGAAGAACATTCAGTACTTC
TRBD2	17	.	TRBV11-2	TRBJ2-7	CASSLDPSSGRTHEQYF	TGTGCCAGCAGCTTAGATCCCTCGAGCGGGAGGACCCACGAGCAGTACTTC
.	13	.	TRBV4-2	TRBJ2-3	CASRRTATDTQYF	TGTGCCAGCAGGAGGACGGCCACAGATACGCAGTATTTT
.	14	.	TRBV11-1	TRBJ2-2	CASSLDTYTGELFF	TGTGCCAGCTCACTCGACACCTACACCGGGGAGCTGTTTTTT
.	13	.	TRBV6-1	TRBJ2-7	CASRMGLLYEQYF	TGTGCCAGCAGGATGGGACTCCTCTACGAGCAGTACTTC
TRBD1	14	.	TRBV18	TRBJ2-7	CASSPGTENDEQYF	TGTGCCAGCTCACCCGGGACAGAGAATGACGAGCAGTACTTC
TRBD1	16	few	TRBV28	TRBJ1-3	CASSPSYGTGSVTIYF	TGTGCCAGCAGTCCCTCCTACGGGACAGGGAGTGTGACCATATATTTT
.	17	.	TRBV19	TRBJ1-5	CASSIRPLSWSNQPQHF	TGTGCCAGTAGTATAAGGCCCCTGAGTTGGAGCAATCAGCCCCAGCATTTT
.	15	few	TRBV7-2	TRBJ2-6	CASSLRLSGANVLTF	TGTGCCAGCAGCTTACGACTCTCTGGGGCCAACGTCCTGACTTTC
.	13	.	TRBV7-3	TRBJ2-3	CASSFGFTDTQYF	TGTGCCAGCAGCTTCGGCTTCACAGATACGCAGTATTTT
.	14	.	TRBV5-1	TRBJ2-7	CASSLEVGVGEQYF	TGCGCCAGCAGCTTGGAGGTGGGAGTGGGGGAGCAGTACTTC
.	14	once	TRBV5-4	TRBJ2-5	CASSLNTGKETQYF	TGTGCCAGCAGCTTAAATACAGGGAAAGAGACCCAGTACTTC
TRBD2	16	.	TRBV4-2	TRBJ2-1	CASSRGRGEGLNEQFF	TGTGCCAGCAGCCGGGGACGGGGGGAGGGCCTCAATGAGCAGTTCTTC
TRBD1	16	.	TRBV7-2	TRBJ2-3	CASSFQGTGGTDTQYF	TGTGCCAGCAGCTTTCAAGGGACAGGGGGCACAGATACGCAGTATTTT
.	16	.	TRBV28	TRBJ2-7	CASSSRRGDPFYEQYF	TGTGCCAGCAGTTCCCGCCGGGGAGACCCATTTTACGAGCAGTACTTC
.	14	.	TRBV5-5	TRBJ2-7	CASSSSWAESEQYF	TGTGCCAGCAGCTCGAGTTGGGCAGAGAGTGAGCAGTACTTC
.	13	many	TRBV5-4	TRBJ1-2	CASSLGGDYGYTF	TGTGCCAGCAGCTTGGGAGGGGACTATGGCTACACCTTC
.	14	.	TRBV5-1	TRBJ1-4	CASSLLAGSEKLFF	TGCGCCAGCAGCTTGTTGGCAGGGAGTGAAAAACTGTTTTTT
.	15	.	TRBV5-4	TRBJ1-2	CASSTTGKVGYGYTF	TGTGCCAGCAGCACCACAGGGAAGGTGGGCTATGGCTACACCTTC
TRBD1	14	.	TRBV7-9	TRBJ2-7	CASSPGQGKREQYF	TGTGCCAGCAGCCCCGGACAGGGGAAGAGGGAGCAGTACTTC
TRBD1	16	.	TRBV7-2	TRBJ2-2	CASSLFAAGGSGELFF	TGTGCCAGCAGCTTATTTGCGGCAGGGGGTTCCGGGGAGCTGTTTTTT
.	14	.	TRBV7-2	TRBJ1-1	CASSLGRMNTEAFF	TGTGCCAGCAGCTTGGGACGAATGAACACTGAAGCTTTCTTT
.	14	once	TRBV6-5	TRBJ1-2	CATRTWGNNYGYTF	TGTGCCACAAGAACGTGGGGAAATAACTATGGCTACACCTTC
TRBD2	16	.	TRBV7-2	TRBJ2-3	CASSSRLAGYTDTQYF	TGTGCCAGCAGCTCCAGACTAGCGGGGTACACAGATACGCAGTATTTT
TRBD1	16	.	TRBV7-9	TRBJ2-7	CASSFKSGTGSYEQYF	TGTGCCAGCAGCTTTAAGTCCGGGACAGGTTCCTACGAGCAGTACTTC
.	14	once	TRBV4-3	TRBJ2-3	CASSQGGTSATQYF	TGCGCCAGCAGCCAAGGAGGAACGAGTGCGACGCAGTATTTT
TRBD1	15	few	TRBV27	TRBJ2-2	CASSLIPQGAGELFF	TGTGCCAGCAGCCTTATCCCACAGGGGGCCGGGGAGCTGTTTTTT
.	15	.	TRBV7-2	TRBJ1-2	CASNFKTDPLYGYTF	TGTGCCAGCAACTTCAAGACAGATCCCCTCTATGGCTACACCTTC
.	14	.	TRBV10-2	TRBJ2-7	CASSSSSRLGRQYF	TGCGCCAGCAGTTCCTCCTCCCGGTTGGGGAGGCAGTACTTC
.	16	.	TRBV5-4	TRBJ2-4	CASSPQRGLGQNIQYF	TGTGCCAGCAGCCCCCAACGGGGTCTCGGCCAAAACATTCAGTACTTC
.	10	.	TRBV20-1	TRBJ2-7	CSARRLSFGF	TGCAGTGCTAGGAGACTAAGTTTTGGCTTC
.	15	.	TRBV7-2	TRBJ2-7	CASSLTAVVMVGQYF	TGTGCCAGCAGCCTCACTGCGGTAGTTATGGTAGGGCAGTACTTC
TRBD1	13	few	TRBV19	TRBJ1-2	CASSSDRAGGYTF	TGTGCCAGCAGCTCCGACAGGGCGGGCGGCTACACCTTC
TRBD1	14	.	TRBV27	TRBJ1-2	CASSSGGGIYGYTF	TGTGCCAGCAGTTCAGGGGGCGGAATCTATGGCTACACCTTC
TRBD1	19	.	TRBV6-1	TRBJ1-3	CASSESRGQGVLSGNTIYF	TGTGCCAGCAGTGAATCCAGGGGACAGGGTGTTCTTTCTGGAAACACCATATATTTT
.	13	.	TRBV4-3	TRBJ2-1	CASSRRSGDEQFF	TGCGCCAGCAGCCGGAGGAGTGGCGATGAGCAGTTCTTC
.	14	few	TRBV6-5	TRBJ1-2	CASSYLPGPKGYTF	TGTGCCAGCAGTTACCTTCCGGGACCCAAAGGCTACACCTTC
.	11	.	TRBV30	TRBJ1-2	CAWNVLGGYTF	TGTGCCTGGAATGTGCTTGGGGGCTACACCTTC
TRBD1	18	.	TRBV12-5	TRBJ2-1	CASGLIPGTGASYNEQFF	TGTGCTAGTGGTTTGATTCCCGGGACAGGGGCGTCCTACAATGAGCAGTTCTTC